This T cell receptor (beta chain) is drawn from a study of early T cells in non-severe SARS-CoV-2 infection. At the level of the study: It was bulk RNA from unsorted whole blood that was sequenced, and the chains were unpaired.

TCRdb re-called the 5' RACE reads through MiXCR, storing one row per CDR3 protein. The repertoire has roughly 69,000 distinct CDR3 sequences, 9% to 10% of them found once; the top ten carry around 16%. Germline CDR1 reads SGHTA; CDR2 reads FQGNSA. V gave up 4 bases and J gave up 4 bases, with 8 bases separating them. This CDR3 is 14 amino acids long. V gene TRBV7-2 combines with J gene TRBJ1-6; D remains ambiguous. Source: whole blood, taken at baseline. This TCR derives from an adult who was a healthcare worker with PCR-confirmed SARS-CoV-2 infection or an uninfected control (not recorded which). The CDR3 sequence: CASSSMDYNSPLHF. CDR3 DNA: TGTGCCAGCAGCTCTATGGATTATAATTCACCCCTCCACTTT.